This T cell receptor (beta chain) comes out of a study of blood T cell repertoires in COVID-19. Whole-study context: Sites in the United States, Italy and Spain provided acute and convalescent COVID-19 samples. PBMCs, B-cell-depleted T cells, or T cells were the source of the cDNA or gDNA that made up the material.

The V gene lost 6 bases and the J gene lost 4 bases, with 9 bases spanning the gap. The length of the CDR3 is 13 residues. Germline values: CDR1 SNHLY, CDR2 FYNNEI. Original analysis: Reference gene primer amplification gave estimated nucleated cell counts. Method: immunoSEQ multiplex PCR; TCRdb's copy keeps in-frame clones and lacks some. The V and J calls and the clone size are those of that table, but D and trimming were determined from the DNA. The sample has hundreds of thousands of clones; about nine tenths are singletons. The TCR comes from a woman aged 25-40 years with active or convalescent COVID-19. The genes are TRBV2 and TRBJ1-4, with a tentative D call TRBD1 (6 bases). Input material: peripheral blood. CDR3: CASRDSNNEKLFF. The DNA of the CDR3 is TGTGCCAGCAGGGACAGCAATAATGAAAAACTGTTTTTT.